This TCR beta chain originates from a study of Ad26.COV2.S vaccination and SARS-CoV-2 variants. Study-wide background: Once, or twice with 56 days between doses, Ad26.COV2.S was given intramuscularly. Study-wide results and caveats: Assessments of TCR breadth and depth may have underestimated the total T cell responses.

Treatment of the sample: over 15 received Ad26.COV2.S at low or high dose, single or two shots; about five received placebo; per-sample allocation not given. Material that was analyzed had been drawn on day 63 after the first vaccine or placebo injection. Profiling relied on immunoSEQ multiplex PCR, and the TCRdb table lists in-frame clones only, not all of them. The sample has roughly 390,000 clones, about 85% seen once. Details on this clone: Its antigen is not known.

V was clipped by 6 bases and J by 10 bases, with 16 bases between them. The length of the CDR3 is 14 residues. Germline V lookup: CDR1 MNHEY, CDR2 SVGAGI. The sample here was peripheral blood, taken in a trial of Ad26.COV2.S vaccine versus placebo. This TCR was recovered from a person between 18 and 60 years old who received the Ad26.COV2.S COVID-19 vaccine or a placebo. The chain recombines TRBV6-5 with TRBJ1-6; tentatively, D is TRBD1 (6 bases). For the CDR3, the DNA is TGTGCCAGCAGCCAAGGGACACCGACCTCACCCCTCCACTTT. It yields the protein CASSQGTPTSPLHF.